The rows below give T cell receptor beta chains drawn from one sample of a study of blood T cells in healthy people across ages. Via MiXCR, TCRdb re-called the 5' RACE reads, giving one row per CDR3 protein. Among approximately 960,000 distinct CDR3 sequences listed, roughly 29% were seen once. In addition, the sample was reused for a study of T cells of mothers and their children.

The sequenced material came from blood. These receptor sequences come from a woman between 40 and 55 years old in good health. Each CDR3 is given with its conserved first and last residue. Fields, in order: D gene, J gene, clone size, V gene, CDR3 protein, CDR3 DNA. The D gene is left open where the match is weak. For some rows the clone size is stated as once, few or many, or as a class when expanded; others skip it.

D gene: NA
J gene: TRBJ2-1
clone size: once
V gene: TRBV28
CDR3 protein: CASRSPYEQFF
CDR3 DNA: TGTGCCAGCAGGAGTCCCTACGAGCAGTTCTTC

D gene: NA
J gene: TRBJ2-4
clone size: many
V gene: TRBV24-1
CDR3 protein: CATSSGGGKNIQYF
CDR3 DNA: TGTGCCACCTCCTCTGGGGGTGGCAAAAACATTCAGTACTTC

D gene: NA
J gene: TRBJ2-7
clone size: many
V gene: TRBV29-1
CDR3 protein: CSVESNYEQYF
CDR3 DNA: TGCAGCGTTGAATCCAACTACGAGCAGTACTTC

D gene: NA
J gene: TRBJ2-5
clone size: many
V gene: TRBV29-1
CDR3 protein: CSVEESGQAETQYF
CDR3 DNA: TGCAGCGTTGAAGAGTCCGGGCAGGCCGAGACCCAGTACTTC

D gene: TRBD1
J gene: TRBJ2-7
clone size: many
V gene: TRBV29-1
CDR3 protein: CSVEDRVYEQYF
CDR3 DNA: TGCAGCGTTGAGGACAGGGTCTACGAGCAGTACTTC

D gene: NA
J gene: TRBJ1-4
clone size: NA
V gene: TRBV5-1
CDR3 protein: CTSSLSLDSREKLFF
CDR3 DNA: TGCACCAGCAGCTTGTCTTTGGACAGTCGGGAAAAACTGTTTTTT

D gene: NA
J gene: TRBJ1-2
clone size: many
V gene: TRBV29-1
CDR3 protein: CSVFLGELSNYGYTF
CDR3 DNA: TGCAGCGTCTTTTTGGGGGAACTCTCTAACTATGGCTACACCTTC

D gene: NA
J gene: TRBJ2-5
clone size: NA
V gene: TRBV29-1
CDR3 protein: CSVAPGTANQETQYF
CDR3 DNA: TGCAGCGTGGCCCCCGGGACGGCCAATCAAGAGACCCAGTACTTC

D gene: NA
J gene: TRBJ1-3
clone size: NA
V gene: TRBV5-1
CDR3 protein: CASSRDNSGNTIYF
CDR3 DNA: TGCGCCAGCAGCAGGGACAACTCTGGAAACACCATATATTTT

D gene: NA
J gene: TRBJ2-5
clone size: NA
V gene: TRBV7-2
CDR3 protein: CASSLAMAGRETQYF
CDR3 DNA: TGTGCCAGCAGCTTAGCGATGGCAGGGAGGGAGACCCAGTACTTC

D gene: NA
J gene: TRBJ1-2
clone size: many
V gene: TRBV11-2
CDR3 protein: CASSPVGYGYTF
CDR3 DNA: TGTGCCAGCAGCCCGGTCGGCTATGGCTACACCTTC

D gene: TRBD1
J gene: TRBJ2-7
clone size: many
V gene: TRBV20-1
CDR3 protein: CSARFGTGTYEQYF
CDR3 DNA: TGCAGTGCTAGGTTCGGGACAGGGACCTACGAGCAGTACTTC

D gene: NA
J gene: TRBJ1-1
clone size: NA
V gene: TRBV11-2
CDR3 protein: CASSLKAGGGGVEAFF
CDR3 DNA: TGTGCCAGCAGCTTAAAGGCAGGAGGGGGGGGTGTTGAAGCTTTCTTT

D gene: NA
J gene: TRBJ1-4
clone size: NA
V gene: TRBV7-9
CDR3 protein: CASSLEAATNEKLFF
CDR3 DNA: TGTGCCAGCAGCCTCGAGGCTGCAACTAATGAAAAACTGTTTTTT

D gene: NA
J gene: TRBJ2-6
clone size: NA
V gene: TRBV6-1
CDR3 protein: CASSGQFSGANVLTF
CDR3 DNA: TGTGCCAGCAGTGGACAGTTCTCTGGGGCCAACGTCCTGACTTTC

D gene: NA
J gene: TRBJ1-1
clone size: few
V gene: TRBV6-5
CDR3 protein: CASSYRTWVYTEAFF
CDR3 DNA: TGTGCCAGCAGTTACCGGACTTGGGTGTACACTGAAGCTTTCTTT

D gene: TRBD1
J gene: TRBJ2-7
clone size: NA
V gene: TRBV5-1
CDR3 protein: CASSFSGQGSEQYF
CDR3 DNA: TGCGCCAGCAGCTTCTCGGGACAGGGCAGCGAGCAGTACTTC

D gene: TRBD1
J gene: TRBJ1-3
clone size: few
V gene: TRBV6-1
CDR3 protein: CASSEQQGGNTIYF
CDR3 DNA: TGTGCCAGCAGTGAACAACAGGGGGGAAACACCATATATTTT

D gene: NA
J gene: TRBJ1-4
clone size: NA
V gene: TRBV7-2
CDR3 protein: CASSAGRGRTKLFF
CDR3 DNA: TGTGCCAGCAGCGCGGGACGGGGGCGTACGAAACTGTTTTTT

D gene: TRBD2
J gene: TRBJ2-7
clone size: few
V gene: TRBV20-1
CDR3 protein: CSAKGMTSEAYEQYF
CDR3 DNA: TGCAGTGCTAAGGGAATGACTAGCGAAGCCTACGAGCAGTACTTC

D gene: NA
J gene: TRBJ2-7
clone size: few
V gene: TRBV6-5
CDR3 protein: CASSETGTPTYEQYF
CDR3 DNA: TGTGCCAGCAGTGAAACCGGGACCCCAACCTACGAGCAGTACTTC

D gene: TRBD1
J gene: TRBJ2-1
clone size: NA
V gene: TRBV18
CDR3 protein: CASSPGQALNEQFF
CDR3 DNA: TGTGCCAGCTCCCCGGGACAGGCTCTCAATGAGCAGTTCTTC

D gene: NA
J gene: TRBJ1-3
clone size: NA
V gene: TRBV5-8
CDR3 protein: CASSAPGARGNTIYF
CDR3 DNA: TGTGCCAGCAGCGCGCCGGGGGCGCGTGGAAACACCATATATTTT

D gene: NA
J gene: TRBJ2-5
clone size: few
V gene: TRBV5-1
CDR3 protein: CASSSDMGQETQYF
CDR3 DNA: TGCGCCAGCAGCTCGGACATGGGGCAAGAGACCCAGTACTTC

D gene: TRBD2
J gene: TRBJ2-3
clone size: few
V gene: TRBV7-3
CDR3 protein: CASSLPGGAVDTQYF
CDR3 DNA: TGTGCCAGCAGCTTACCCGGGGGGGCGGTAGATACGCAGTATTTT

D gene: NA
J gene: TRBJ2-1
clone size: few
V gene: TRBV30
CDR3 protein: CAWSRGAVYNEQFF
CDR3 DNA: TGTGCCTGGAGTAGGGGGGCCGTCTACAATGAGCAGTTCTTC

D gene: TRBD2
J gene: TRBJ2-5
clone size: NA
V gene: TRBV20-1
CDR3 protein: CSARGLADQETQYF
CDR3 DNA: TGCAGTGCTAGGGGCCTAGCGGACCAAGAGACCCAGTACTTC

D gene: NA
J gene: TRBJ2-5
clone size: many
V gene: TRBV6-2/TRBV6-3
CDR3 protein: CASSYGRETQYF
CDR3 DNA: TGTGCCAGCAGTTACGGGCGAGAGACCCAGTACTTC

D gene: NA
J gene: TRBJ2-3
clone size: few
V gene: TRBV7-3
CDR3 protein: CASSFQGGFSTDTQYF
CDR3 DNA: TGTGCCAGCAGCTTCCAGGGGGGGTTTAGCACAGATACGCAGTATTTT